What follows are 30 T cell receptor beta chains derived from one specimen sequenced in a study of metastatic and nonmetastatic thyroid tumors. Through MiXCR, TCRdb re-clonotyped the PCR reads. The sample lists around 20,000 clones, around 15% occurring once. Treatment of any kind had been given to no patient before thyroid surgery. Sequenced material: blood. These receptors were taken from a female donor with papillary thyroid cancer or a benign thyroid nodule (not recorded which). Some clones in this sample may be carry-over from other donors' samples.

This clone was found many times. The chain joins TRBV12-3 or TRBV12-4 to TRBJ2-3; D is ambiguous. V was cut by 6 bases and J by 3 bases, with 4 bases left in between. The CDR3 runs 11 residues. The CDR3 sequence is CASSSTDTQYF. The CDR3 bases are TGTGCCAGCAGCTCGACAGATACGCAGTATTTT.

This clone was detected ten times or more. This rearrangement joins TRBV18 to TRBJ1-2; 8 bases align to TRBD1. In germline, CDR1 is KGHSH, CDR2 LQKENI. The CDR3 consists of 13 residues. V gave up 1 base and J gave up 6 bases; unmatched junction bases: 1. CDR3 DNA sequence: TGTGCCAGCTCACCACGGACAGGGCATGGCTACACCTTC. Protein product: CASSPRTGHGYTF.

This clone was found once. The conserved phenylalanine or tryptophan is not found at the CDR3 terminus, so this likely reflects a read error. The DNA is left out, because the CDR3 cannot be placed on it with certainty; the CDR3 is given as TCRdb lists it. This chain uses TRBV9 with TRBJ2-1; TRBD2 reflects the table's D call only, with no check against the DNA. Ends included, the CDR3 has 14 residues. Germline V gives CDR1 SGDLS, CDR2 YYNGEE. The CDR3 here is CGSSLSSGNNEQCI.

This clone was recorded at least ten times. The chain recombines TRBV18 with TRBJ1-4; unclear D gene. CDR1 is KGHSH and CDR2 is LQKENI in the germline V gene. This CDR3 comprises 17 residues. Trimming left V 2 bases short and J 7 bases short, with 20 bases between. The DNA for the CDR3 is TGTGCCAGCTCACCAGAGGGAGGCCAGGTGTTTGGTGAAAAACTGTTTTTT. Translated, it gives CASSPEGGQVFGEKLFF. Combining the CDR3 with reference TRBV18 and TRBJ1-4 gives the whole variable domain NAGVMQNPRHLVRRRGQEARLRCSPMKGHSHVYWYRQLPEEGLKFMVYLQKENIIDESGMPKERFSAEFPKEGPSILRIQQVVRGDSAAYFCASSPEGGQVFGEKLFFGSGTQLSVL.

Remarks on this clone: A read error may produce the germline difference seen at one junction end. The CDR3: CASSLGREVINEQFF. The CDR3 DNA sequence: TGTGCCAGCAGCTTGGGTAGGGAAGTGATCAATGAACAGTTCTTC. This chain joins TRBV7-8 and TRBJ2-1, with D unclear. The CDR3 spans 15 residues. Germline V CDR1 and CDR2: SGHVS, FQNEAQ.

This clone has ten or more counts. A much larger clone sits a single nucleotide away, making a read error possible. Other DNA sequences from this sample encode an identical CDR3 as well. The chain recombines TRBV28 with TRBJ1-6, with D tentatively TRBD1 (5 bases). CDR1 MDHEN and CDR2 SYDVKM come from the germline V gene. V was trimmed by 3 bases and J by 10 bases, leaving 13 bases between them. This CDR3 region has 14 residues. The CDR3: CASSFEGWDSPLHF. DNA of the CDR3: TGTGCCAGCAGTTTTGAAGGCTGGGACTCACCCCTCCACTTT. The entire variable domain, with the rest obtained from reference TRBV28 and TRBJ1-6, is as follows: DVKVTQSSRYLVKRTGEKVFLECVQDMDHENMFWYRQDPGLGLRLIYFSYDVKMKEKGDIPEGYSVSREKKERFSLILESASTNQTSMYLCASSFEGWDSPLHFGNGTRLTVT.

This clone occurred many times. The chain is built from TRBV30 and TRBJ2-5, with D possibly TRBD1 on 5 matching bases. V lost 8 bases to trimming and J lost 5 bases, with 18 bases between them. Germline V gene sequence: CDR1 GTSNPN, CDR2 SVGIG (reference sequence). The CDR3 covers 13 residues. The CDR3 spells CARQDSGMETQYF. CDR3 in DNA: TGTGCCCGGCAGGATTCAGGGATGGAGACCCAGTACTTC.

The table lists this clone with many counts. In nucleotides, the CDR3 is TGTGCCAGCAGTCTGACTAGGAGGTCGGATGAGCAGTTCTTC. Translated, it gives CASSLTRRSDEQFF. J is TRBJ2-1 and V is TRBV6-1; maybe TRBD2 (6 bases). This CDR3 has 14 residues. Trimming stripped 5 bases from V and 8 bases from J, with 16 bases between. CDR1 MNHNS and CDR2 SASEGT come from the germline V gene.

This clone was seen many times. V gene TRBV6-1 combines with J gene TRBJ2-2; the D gene is possibly TRBD2 (5 bases). Germline V gene data show CDR1 as MNHNS and CDR2 as SASEGT. This CDR3 spans 14 amino acids. Trimming removed 4 bases at V and 7 bases at J, with 13 bases between. In DNA form, the CDR3 reads TGTGCCAGCAGTGTAGAGGGAGCCGTCGGGGAGCTGTTTTTT. It encodes CASSVEGAVGELFF.

This clone was picked up many times. The chain joins TRBV7-4 to TRBJ2-1; TRBD2 is a possible D gene (6 bases). CDR3 length: 16 residues. Trimming pared 1 base from V and 0 bases from J, leaving 10 bases between. Germline CDR1 reads SGHVT; CDR2 reads SQSDAQ. CDR3 coding DNA: TGTGCCAGCAGCTTAGTCTGGAGGGGCTCCTACAATGAGCAGTTCTTC. It specifies CASSLVWRGSYNEQFF.

The chain links TRBV11-2 to TRBJ2-7, with no clear D. V lost 3 bases, J lost 7 bases, and 25 bases lay in between. The length of the CDR3 is 17 residues. Per germline, CDR1 SGHAT and CDR2 FQNNGV. The CDR3 nucleotides read TGTGCCAGCAGCTTTGTAAGGCCATCTGGTTGGGCGCTTGAGCAGTACTTC. This translates into CASSFVRPSGWALEQYF. The variable domain in full, with the rest retrieved from reference TRBV11-2 and TRBJ2-7, is EAGVAQSPRYKIIEKRQSVAFWCNPISGHATLYWYQQILGQGPKLLIQFQNNGVVDDSQLPKDRFSAERLKGVDSTLKIQPAKLEDSAVYLCASSFVRPSGWALEQYFGPGTRLTVT.

This clone was seen at least ten times. The chain carries TRBV9 and TRBJ2-3, with 9 positions matching TRBD1. The CDR3 contains 16 residues. With 2 bases clipped from V and 0 bases from J, the junction kept 4 bases outside the gene matches. From germline, CDR1 is SGDLS and CDR2 YYNGEE. The CDR3 sequence is CASSVSGTGSTDTQYF. DNA for the CDR3: TGTGCCAGCAGCGTCTCCGGGACAGGGAGCACAGATACGCAGTATTTT.

The table lists this clone with many counts. The J gene is TRBJ2-5, the V gene TRBV14, with 9 nucleotides matching TRBD2. The trim removed 4 bases at V and 5 bases at J, leaving 14 bases unmatched. CDR1 and CDR2 (germline): SGHDN, FVKESK. The CDR3 extends over 17 amino acids. CDR3 in amino acids: CASSLGVAGVRPETQYF. Written as DNA, the CDR3 is TGTGCCAGCAGCCTTGGGGTAGCGGGAGTCCGGCCGGAGACCCAGTACTTC.

The chain employs TRBV28 and TRBJ1-6, with 8 nucleotides matching TRBD1. CDR3 length: 12 residues. From germline, CDR1 is MDHEN and CDR2 SYDVKM. CDR3 DNA: TGTGGGTGCAGCAGGGGGCAGATTCCCCTCCACTTT. This codes for CGCSRGQIPLHF.

This clone was seen ten or more times. V is TRBV7-2 and J is TRBJ1-5; D gene uncertain. Germline V gives CDR1 SGHTA, CDR2 FQGNSA. There are 15 residues in the CDR3. Trimming left V 0 bases short and J 4 bases short, with 10 bases between. The CDR3 DNA reads TGTGCCAGCAGCTTAGCGGCGGTAGCAAATCAGCCCCAGCATTTT. Amino acid sequence: CASSLAAVANQPQHF. The full variable domain, completed using reference TRBV7-2 and TRBJ1-5, is GAGVSQSPSNKVTEKGKDVELRCDPISGHTALYWYRQSLGQGLEFLIYFQGNSAPDKSGLPSDRFSAERTGGSVSTLTIQRTQQEDSAVYLCASSLAAVANQPQHFGDGTRLSIL.

Many counts were recorded for this clone. A much larger clonotype is one base distant, so this may be a read error. Other DNA sequences within the sample encode an identical CDR3. The chain combines TRBV20-1 with TRBJ2-3, with 10 bases aligning to TRBD2. Germline-derived CDR1 and CDR2 are DFQATT and SNEGSKA (reference sequence). The CDR3 has 16 residues. CDR3 sequence reads: CSARSYTSGTTDTQYF. The CDR3 DNA reads TGCAGTGCTAGATCTTATACTAGCGGGACCACAGATACGCAGTATTTC.

This clone was found many times. The chain uses TRBV19 and TRBJ2-2; 10 nucleotides line up with TRBD1. This CDR3 comprises 18 residues. Germline CDR1 and CDR2: LNHDA and SQIVND (reference sequence). Unmatched junction bases numbered 11, after V lost 3 bases and J lost 4 bases. CDR3 residues: CASSIRDRGPPSTGELFF. CDR3 bases: TGTGCCAGTAGTATCAGGGACAGGGGACCCCCGAGCACCGGGGAGCTGTTTTTT.

This clone has at least ten counts. The genes are TRBV6-4 and TRBJ1-4, with 9 bases that match TRBD1. Germline V lookup: CDR1 MRHNA, CDR2 SNTAGT. V shed 5 bases, J shed 3 bases, and the junction held 4 bases outside the gene matches. The CDR3 has 15 amino acids. The CDR3 region is CASSKDRGSNEKLFF. Here the CDR3 DNA reads TGTGCCAGCAGTAAGGACAGGGGTTCTAATGAAAAACTGTTTTTT.

This clone is labeled medium-sized. The V and J genes are TRBV20-1 and TRBJ2-1; 7 nucleotides align to TRBD2. The V segment lost 6 bases and the J segment 1 base; nucleotides outside the gene matches: 9. The CDR3 is 15 residues long. CDR1 is DFQATT and CDR2 is SNEGSKA in the germline V gene (reference sequence). CDR3 amino acids: CSANRGGGSYNEQFF. The CDR3 nucleotides are TGCAGTGCCAACCGTGGGGGGGGGTCCTACAATGAGCAGTTCTTC.

This clone was recorded many times. This chain links TRBV2 with TRBJ2-7, with TRBD2 identical over 15 bases. The CDR3 totals 15 residues. The J segment lost 4 bases and the V segment lost 3 bases, leaving 1 base of the junction unmatched. Per germline, CDR1 SNHLY and CDR2 FYNNEI. The CDR3, as DNA: TGTGCCAGCAGTGAGGGGACTAGCGGGGGGTACGAGCAGTACTTC. Its protein is CASSEGTSGGYEQYF.

J is TRBJ1-2 and V is TRBV20-1; D ambiguous. Germline CDR1 DFQATT, CDR2 SNEGSKA (reference sequence). CDR3 length: 15 residues. Trimming took 1 base from V and 8 from J, leaving 20 bases between them. CDR3 DNA: TGCAGTGCTAGAGTTTTCGAGTGGGGATCGGGGGGCTACACCTTC. Encoded protein: CSARVFEWGSGGYTF.

At least ten counts were recorded for this clone. The rearrangement joins TRBV5-1 to TRBJ2-5; 9 bases align to TRBD1. Germline CDR1 is SGHRS and CDR2 is YFSETQ. The CDR3 runs to 14 residues. The trim removed 4 bases at V and 6 bases at J, leaving 7 bases unmatched. This CDR3 is CASSDGQGWQTQYF. DNA for the CDR3: TGCGCCAGCAGCGACGGACAGGGGTGGCAGACCCAGTACTTC.

This clone was seen repeatedly, ten times or more. This chain uses TRBV20-1 with TRBJ2-2, with D possibly being TRBD1 (5 bases). V lost 2 bases and J 7 bases, leaving 14 bases between the germline ends. There are 14 residues in the CDR3. In germline, CDR1 is DFQATT, CDR2 SNEGSKA (reference sequence). CDR3 residues: CSARPQVLIGELFF. The DNA for the CDR3 is TGCAGTGCTAGACCACAGGTCTTGATCGGGGAGCTGTTTTTT.

The chain recombines TRBV12-3 or TRBV12-4 with TRBJ2-5, with 10 bases identical to TRBD2. V lost 8 bases and J lost 3; bases outside the gene matches: 6. The CDR3 sequence is 14 residues long. CDR3 sequence (DNA): TGTGCCAGCCGCCCGGGACTAGCGAAAGAGACCCAGTACTTC. Translating gives CASRPGLAKETQYF.

The sample holds many counts of this clone. The rearrangement links TRBV19 to TRBJ2-5; 7 positions match TRBD1. With V trimmed by 10 bases and J by 7 bases, 12 bases remained unmatched. CDR3 length: 13 amino acids. Germline V gene sequence: CDR1 LNHDA, CDR2 SQIVND (reference sequence). CDR3 protein: CATATGSERTQYF. The CDR3 region has the DNA TGTGCCACAGCGACAGGGAGTGAGAGGACCCAGTACTTC. Based on the CDR3 plus reference TRBV19 and TRBJ2-5, the full variable domain is DGGITQSPKYLFRKEGQNVTLSCEQNLNHDAMYWYRQDPGQGLRLIYYSQIVNDFQKGDIAEGYSVSREKKESFPLTVTSAQKNPTAFYLCATATGSERTQYFGPGTRLLVL.

This clone was counted ten times or more. CDR3 region: CASSLGQISGANVLTF. The DNA of the CDR3 is TGCGCCAGCAGCTTGGGACAGATCTCTGGGGCCAACGTCCTGACTTTC. V and J are TRBV5-1 and TRBJ2-6; maybe TRBD1 (5 bases). V shed 0 bases and J shed 0 bases, with 7 bases lying between them. The CDR3 spans 16 residues. Germline V lookup: CDR1 SGHRS, CDR2 YFSETQ.

At least ten counts were recorded for this clone. For the CDR3, the DNA is TGTGCCAGCAGCTTAGAACTAGCGGGGAACAATGAGCAGTTCTTC. Translated, it gives CASSLELAGNNEQFF. The rearrangement uses TRBV11-2 and TRBJ2-1; 10 bases align to TRBD2. Losses at the gene ends were 0 bases for V and 5 bases for J; bases not matched to a gene: 1. Germline V gene lookup returns CDR1 SGHAT and CDR2 FQNNGV. The CDR3 is 15 amino acids. The full variable domain, rest sourced from reference TRBV11-2 and TRBJ2-1, is EAGVAQSPRYKIIEKRQSVAFWCNPISGHATLYWYQQILGQGPKLLIQFQNNGVVDDSQLPKDRFSAERLKGVDSTLKIQPAKLEDSAVYLCASSLELAGNNEQFFGPGTRLTVL.

This clone was picked up many times. The chain joins TRBV3-1 to TRBJ2-3, with TRBD2 identical over 7 bases. There are 16 residues in the CDR3. Losses at the gene ends were 0 bases for V and 4 bases for J; bases not matched to a gene: 7. The germline CDR1 and CDR2 sequences are LGHDT and YNNKEL (reference sequence). The CDR3, as DNA: TGTGCCAGCAGCCAAGATTGGGAGGGCAAGGCAGATACGCAGTATTTT. This translates into CASSQDWEGKADTQYF.

This clone occurred a few times. Relative to the germline gene, one junction end is altered; a read error may explain this. The rearrangement joins TRBV10-2 to TRBJ2-1; D gene uncertain. The germline CDR1 and CDR2 sequences are WSHSY and SAAADI. CDR3 length: 11 amino acids. In nucleotides, the CDR3 is TGCGCCAGCGGTGAGAGAGTTGAGCAGTTCTTC. Residues: CASGERVEQFF.

This clone occurred many times. J is TRBJ1-3 and V is TRBV18; 9 positions match TRBD1. This CDR3 is 18 amino acids long. Germline V gives CDR1 KGHSH, CDR2 LQKENI. V lost 3 bases to trimming and J lost 0 bases; unmatched junction nucleotides: 9. This CDR3 reads CASSPPGQGYFSGNTIYF. In DNA form, the CDR3 reads TGTGCCAGCTCACCTCCGGGACAGGGCTATTTCTCTGGAAACACCATATATTTT.